Listed below are T cell receptor beta chains from one sample, sequenced in a study of lymphopenia after photon versus proton radiotherapy. Produced via immunoSEQ multiplex PCR; TCRdb's table is partial and in-frame only. The top ten hold around 47% of the sample, which has more than 25,000 clones, about 87% seen once. Sequenced here: peripheral blood, sampled from a patient treated with proton-based radiotherapy. These TCRs come from a woman in her fifties or sixties with cholangiocarcinoma. Some clones in this sample may be carry-over from other donors' samples. Both conserved end residues are part of each CDR3. The D gene is left open where the match is weak. Size tells how often a clone was seen (once, few, many) or the class of an expanded clone, and some rows leave it out.

J gene,V gene,clone size,D gene,CDR3 DNA,CDR3 protein
TRBJ1-2,TRBV7-6,once,TRBD1,TGTGCCAGCAGCTTAGTCGGGACAGGGTACGGCTACACCTTC,CASSLVGTGYGYTF
TRBJ1-1,TRBV27,.,.,TGTGCCAGCAGCCGACAGGAAGATCGTGAAGCTTTCTTT,CASSRQEDREAFF
TRBJ1-1,TRBV6-5,.,.,TGTGCCAGCAGTTTGCTCTTGAACACTGAAGCTTTCTTT,CASSLLLNTEAFF
TRBJ2-7,TRBV6-6,.,TRBD1,TGTGCCAGCAGTTCCCCCCGGGACAGCTACGAGCAGTACTTC,CASSSPRDSYEQYF
TRBJ2-5,TRBV2,.,.,TGTGCCAGCGTGTATAGTGCGGTGAAACAAGAGACCCAGTACTTC,CASVYSAVKQETQYF
TRBJ1-3,TRBV5-8,.,.,TGTGCCAGCAGCTTGGGCAGAACTGGAAACACCATATATTTT,CASSLGRTGNTIYF
TRBJ1-2,TRBV2,medium-sized,TRBD1,TGTGCCAGCAGCGGACAGGAAAACTATGGCTACACCTTC,CASSGQENYGYTF
TRBJ2-1,TRBV7-2,once,.,TGTGCCAGCAGCTTAGCCATCAGCTCCTACAATGAGCAGTTCTTC,CASSLAISSYNEQFF
TRBJ1-5,TRBV6-1,.,.,TGTGCCAGCAGGGACAGATCTTACGGTCAGCCCCAGCATTTT,CASRDRSYGQPQHF
TRBJ2-7,TRBV6-5,.,TRBD1,TGTGCCAGCAGGTACGGGACAGGCTCCTACGAGCAGTACTTC,CASRYGTGSYEQYF
TRBJ2-3,TRBV6-6,.,.,TGTGCCAGCAGGGGGGGTACCCCTAGCACAGATACGCAGTATTTT,CASRGGTPSTDTQYF
TRBJ2-7,TRBV7-2,.,.,TGTGCCAGCAGCTTATCCCCCCCGGGCGAGCAGTACTTC,CASSLSPPGEQYF
TRBJ1-3,TRBV7-8,.,.,TGTGCCAGCAGCTTGGCCGCCTACAGGACCTCTGGAAACACCATATATTTT,CASSLAAYRTSGNTIYF
TRBJ2-1,TRBV2,medium-sized,.,TGTGCCGTGTCAGAGGGGACTGCCTCCTACAATGAGCAGTTCTTC,CAVSEGTASYNEQFF
TRBJ2-2,TRBV4-3,.,TRBD2,TGCGCCAGCAGCCAGACGGGACTAGCGGAGCTGACGAACACCGGGGAGCTGTTTTTT,CASSQTGLAELTNTGELFF
TRBJ2-3,TRBV10-3,.,.,TGTGCCATCGGGGGCGGGGGCACAGATACGCAGTATTTT,CAIGGGGTDTQYF
TRBJ2-2,TRBV2,.,TRBD1,TGTGCCAGCAGTGGACAGGGGGTTGGGGAGCTGTTTTTT,CASSGQGVGELFF
TRBJ1-5,TRBV6-1,few,.,TGTGCCAGCATGGGGCAGAGCAATCAGCCCCAGCATTTT,CASMGQSNQPQHF
TRBJ2-1,TRBV27,.,TRBD1,TGTGCCAGCAGCGCCACAGGGGCGTACAATGAGCAGTTCTTC,CASSATGAYNEQFF
TRBJ2-3,TRBV7-2,.,TRBD2,TGTGCCAGCAGCTTCTCGACTAGCGGAGTGGAGGATACGCAGTATTTT,CASSFSTSGVEDTQYF
TRBJ1-4,TRBV4-1,.,.,TGCGCCAGCAGCCAAGACCGGGGGAGCGGAAAACTGTTTTTT,CASSQDRGSGKLFF